These 28 T cell receptor beta chains were sequenced from one sample in a study of T-cell memory formation after mild COVID-19. TCRdb re-called the 5' RACE reads through MiXCR, storing one row per CDR3 protein. This table holds about 360,000 distinct CDR3 sequences, approximately 14% found once. Material: PBMCs or a T cell subset sorted from them (not recorded which). These receptor sequences come from a young man who had mild COVID-19 (a few samples of this study predate the infection). Cell type and time point are not known.

This clonotype was seen only once. The gene calls are TRBV5-6 and TRBJ2-7; D is possibly TRBD1 or TRBD2 (5 bases each). The V end was cut by 3 bases, the J end by 7 bases, with 11 bases between. In germline, CDR1 is SGHDT, CDR2 YYEEEE. The CDR3 is made up of 12 amino acids. CDR3 sequence (DNA): TGTGCCAGCAGCTGGGGGTTCAATGAGCAGTACTTC. This sequence encodes CASSWGFNEQYF.

In DNA, the CDR3 is TGTGCCAGCAGTTTGGAGGACCTCTACACAGATACGCAGTATTTT. Translated: CASSLEDLYTDTQYF. This chain links TRBV12-3 or TRBV12-4 with TRBJ2-3; possibly TRBD2 for D (5 bases). V lost 3 bases and J lost 2, with 12 bases in between. CDR3 length: 15 amino acids.

This clonotype was picked up a small number of times. V usage is TRBV5-1 and J usage is TRBJ2-2, with D uncertain. Trimming took 5 bases from V and 4 from J, leaving 15 bases between them. Per germline, CDR1 SGHRS and CDR2 YFSETQ. This CDR3 comprises 15 residues. The CDR3 loop is CASRPEFSGTGELFF. CDR3 nucleotides: TGCGCCAGCAGACCGGAGTTTTCGGGCACCGGGGAGCTGTTTTTT.

At least ten counts were recorded for this clonotype. The rearrangement uses TRBV20-1 and TRBJ2-2, with D tentatively TRBD2 (6 bases). The V end was cut by 5 bases, the J end by 3 bases, with 16 bases between. The CDR3 loop spans 15 amino acids. The germline CDR1 and CDR2 sequences are DFQATT and SNEGSKA (reference sequence). For the CDR3, the DNA is TGCAGTGCTGCGAAAACTGGGACTGACACCGGGGAGCTGTTTTTT. Its translation: CSAAKTGTDTGELFF.

This clonotype was detected a few times. The J gene is TRBJ2-3, the V gene TRBV29-1; TRBD2 matches 7 bases. From germline, CDR1 is SQVTM and CDR2 ANQGSEA. The CDR3 is 14 amino acids. The CDR3 spells CRPPLAVFTDTQYF. CDR3 coding DNA: TGCAGACCCCCTCTAGCGGTATTCACAGATACGCAGTATTTT.

This clonotype was detected a few times. The chain joins TRBV15 to TRBJ2-2; TRBD2 aligns across 9 bases. Losses at the gene ends were 6 bases for V and 4 bases for J; bases not matched to a gene: 12. Germline V CDR1 and CDR2: LNHNV, YYDKDF (reference sequence). This CDR3 has 17 amino acids. CDR3 sequence: CATSPAPLAGVTGELFF. The CDR3 DNA sequence: TGTGCCACCAGTCCGGCCCCCTTAGCGGGGGTCACCGGGGAGCTGTTTTTT.

This clonotype was counted a few times. One junction end does not reproduce the germline sequence, and a read error may be involved. The rearrangement links TRBV6-2 or TRBV6-3 to TRBJ2-1; tentatively, D is TRBD1 or TRBD2 (6 bases each). CDR1 is MNHEY and CDR2 is SVGEGT in the germline V gene. This CDR3 is 13 amino acids long. The CDR3 protein is CANSYGGLRGQFF. The CDR3 coding sequence is TGTGCCAACAGTTACGGGGGCCTCCGAGGGCAGTTCTTC.

This clonotype was seen more than once but under ten times. The V call is TRBV10-3, the J call TRBJ2-3; D gene ambiguous. CDR1 and CDR2 (germline): ENHRY, SYGVKD. This CDR3 region has 16 residues. V lost 4 bases, J lost 3 bases, and 17 bases lay in between. CDR3 coding DNA: TGTGCCATCAGTGGACAACAGAGTATCCTGACAGATACGCAGTATTTT. It encodes CAISGQQSILTDTQYF.

This clonotype was observed a handful of times. In DNA form, the CDR3 reads TGTGCCAGCAGCTTACAGGATGGGCAGTACGAGCAGTACTTC. It encodes CASSLQDGQYEQYF. The rearrangement joins TRBV11-2 to TRBJ2-7, with D hard to call. V lost 2 bases to trimming and J lost 4 bases, with 12 bases between them. CDR3 length: 14 amino acids. The germline gives CDR1 SGHAT, CDR2 FQNNGV.

The rearrangement uses TRBV14 and TRBJ2-4, with D possibly matching TRBD2 (7 bases). The CDR3 covers 15 residues. The ends were cut back, 2 bases at V and 8 bases at J, with 16 bases in the middle. Germline values: CDR1 SGHDN, CDR2 FVKESK. The CDR3 region has the DNA TGTGCCAGCAGCCAACGGGGGGCCGGGCTGCACATTCAGTACTTC. Translating gives CASSQRGAGLHIQYF.

The table lists this clonotype with a few counts. The chain recombines TRBV18 with TRBJ1-1; unclear D gene. With 3 bases removed from V and 6 bases from J, the gap between germline ends came to 8 bases. Germline-derived CDR1 and CDR2 are KGHSH and LQKENI. The length of the CDR3 is 12 residues. CDR3 in DNA: TGTGCCAGCTCACCCATCGTCCCTGAAGCTTTCTTT. Its protein product is CASSPIVPEAFF.

This chain uses TRBV23-1 with TRBJ2-3; weak D call: TRBD1 (7 bases). TRBV23-1 is labeled an ORF, and its function is uncertain. The CDR3 is 17 residues long. V dropped 4 bases and J dropped 2 bases, with 19 bases sitting between them. CDR3 amino acids: CASSRAGGGDNTDTQYF. The CDR3 DNA is TGCGCCAGCAGTCGCGCAGGAGGGGGCGATAACACAGATACGCAGTATTTT.

Only a few counts were recorded for this clonotype. V is TRBV10-2 and J is TRBJ2-3; D unresolved. This CDR3 has 11 residues. The V end lost 10 bases, the J end lost 5 bases, and 10 bases lay between the germline ends. Germline assignment: CDR1 WSHSY and CDR2 SAAADI. CDR3 protein: CATSPGDTQYF. The CDR3 nucleotides read TGCGCCACCTCCCCAGGAGATACGCAGTATTTT.

This clonotype was seen repeatedly, ten times or more. The chain recombines TRBV5-1 with TRBJ2-2, with a weak D call TRBD1 (6 bases). Germline V lookup: CDR1 SGHRS, CDR2 YFSETQ. The CDR3 is 15 residues long. Trimming cost V 3 bases and J 1 base, with 10 bases left between them. Here the CDR3 reads CASSYGQRNTGELFF. The CDR3 DNA reads as TGCGCCAGCAGCTACGGACAGAGGAACACCGGGGAGCTGTTTTTT.

Note on this clonotype: The junction differs from germline at one of its ends, possibly a read error. This chain joins TRBV27 and TRBJ2-3, with 12 nucleotides matching TRBD1. The CDR3 is 18 residues long. Per germline, CDR1 MNHEY and CDR2 SMNVEV (reference sequence). CDR3 sequence: CASTPRGAGTGGTDTQYF. DNA for the CDR3: TGTGCCAGCACCCCCCGCGGCGCCGGGACAGGGGGCACCGATACGCAGTATTTT.

This clonotype occurred a few times. The J gene is TRBJ2-2, the V gene TRBV4-2, with TRBD2 matching over 7 bases. The CDR3 consists of 13 residues. V was clipped by 8 bases and J by 1 base; unmatched bases: 1. Germline-derived CDR1 and CDR2 are LGHNA and YNFKEQ. Here the CDR3 DNA reads TGTGCCAGCGAGCGGGGGAACACCGGGGAGCTGTTTTTT. The encoded protein is CASERGNTGELFF.

This clonotype was seen more than once but under ten times. V gene TRBV7-3 combines with J gene TRBJ2-1; D may be TRBD2 (6 bases). V was clipped by 1 base and J by 4 bases, with 20 bases between them. Germline loops: CDR1 SGHTA, CDR2 FQGTGA. The CDR3 is 18 residues long. The DNA for the CDR3 is TGTGCCAGCAGCTTAAGGTTTTGGGGGGACTCGCTGTACAATGAGCAGTTCTTC. Residues: CASSLRFWGDSLYNEQFF.

The sample holds one count of this clonotype. J is TRBJ1-2 and V is TRBV30; 10 bases agree with TRBD1. J was trimmed by 4 bases and V by 4 bases; bases with no gene match: 3. CDR1 is GTSNPN and CDR2 is SVGIG in the germline V gene (reference sequence). This CDR3 contains 13 residues. The CDR3 here is CAWIGDRGYGYTF. The CDR3 DNA reads as TGTGCCTGGATTGGGGACAGGGGCTATGGCTACACCTTC.

The V gene is TRBV7-2, the J gene TRBJ2-3, with 16 bases identical to TRBD2. V lost 3 bases, J lost 0 bases, and 9 bases stayed unmatched. Germline CDR1 and CDR2: SGHTA and FQGNSA. The CDR3 runs to 20 residues. The CDR3 reads CASSLPSGTSGGVSTDTQYF. The CDR3 DNA reads TGTGCCAGCAGCTTGCCCTCCGGGACTAGCGGGGGGGTTAGCACAGATACGCAGTATTTT.

J is TRBJ1-1 and V is TRBV5-1, with D perhaps TRBD1 (5 bases). CDR3 length: 13 residues. Germline CDR1 reads SGHRS; CDR2 reads YFSETQ. V gave up 9 bases and J gave up 1 base, with 13 bases separating them. The CDR3 reads CATSGTSNTEAFF. The CDR3 region has the DNA TGCGCCACCTCCGGGACGTCGAACACTGAAGCTTTCTTT.

The chain has TRBV7-2 and TRBJ2-5; no definite D call. The CDR3 totals 13 residues. CDR1 is SGHTA, CDR2 FQGNSA, per germline. V was shortened by 5 bases and J by 5 bases, with 12 bases between the two germline ends. CDR3 nucleotides: TGTGCCAGCAGCCAATATTTCCGGGAGACCCAGTACTTC. This translates into CASSQYFRETQYF.

V usage is TRBV5-1 and J usage is TRBJ2-7, with 13 bases aligning to TRBD2. The V and J ends lost 4 bases and 5 bases, in that order; junction bases with no gene match: 6. Per the germline V gene, CDR1 is SGHRS and CDR2 is YFSETQ. The CDR3 has 15 amino acids. The CDR3 nucleotides read TGCGCCAGCAGCCTGGGACTAGCGGGGATCAACGAGCAGTACTTC. Its translation: CASSLGLAGINEQYF.

The chain recombines TRBV7-6 with TRBJ2-1, with 8 bases fitting TRBD2. The V gene's germline CDR1 is SGHVS and CDR2 FNYEAQ. This CDR3 region has 15 residues. The junction had 2 bases not matched to a gene; V was cut back by 1 base and J by 3 bases. CDR3 loop: CASSLVAGYYNEQFF. Here the CDR3 DNA reads TGTGCCAGCAGCTTAGTAGCGGGGTACTACAATGAGCAGTTCTTC.

There are many counts of this clonotype. This sequence joins TRBV3-1 and TRBJ1-2; D is uncertain. The V end was cut by 1 base, the J end by 4 bases, with 13 bases between. The CDR3 spans 15 residues. Germline CDR1 and CDR2: LGHDT and YNNKEL (reference sequence). This CDR3 reads CASSQGRAKPYGYTF. The CDR3 nucleotides read TGTGCCAGCAGCCAAGGGAGAGCTAAGCCCTATGGCTACACCTTC.

This clonotype was picked up many times. The chain links TRBV7-9 to TRBJ2-3; 8 bases align to TRBD1. This CDR3 has 12 amino acids. Trimming at V came to 10 bases and at J to 4 bases, leaving 4 bases not matched to a gene. CDR1 is SEHNR, CDR2 FQNEAQ, per germline (reference sequence). DNA of the CDR3: TGTGCCACTTCGGACAGGGCAGATACGCAGTATTTT. Translated, it gives CATSDRADTQYF.

There are a few counts of this clonotype. The CDR3 loop is CASSGGGVASYNEQFF. The CDR3 nucleotides read TGTGCCAGCAGCGGGGGCGGTGTCGCATCCTACAATGAGCAGTTCTTC. V usage is TRBV7-3 and J usage is TRBJ2-1; TRBD1 is a possible D gene (6 bases). V lost 5 bases and J 1 base, leaving 15 bases between the germline ends. This CDR3 has 16 residues. Germline values: CDR1 SGHTA, CDR2 FQGTGA.

In this sample, this clonotype turned up a few times. The genes are TRBV2 and TRBJ2-2; D unresolved. Trimming took off 6 bases at V and 2 bases at J, with 7 bases between the two ends. The CDR3 length is 13 residues. Germline lookup yields CDR1 SNHLY and CDR2 FYNNEI. Here the CDR3 DNA reads TGTGCCAGCAGAGGCGATAACACCGGGGAGCTGTTTTTT. It specifies CASRGDNTGELFF.

J is TRBJ2-3 and V is TRBV4-3, with D possibly TRBD1 on 6 matching bases. Trimming took 3 bases from V and 0 from J, leaving 16 bases between them. There are 17 residues in the CDR3. CDR1 is LGHNA and CDR2 is YSLEER in the germline V gene. CDR3 bases: TGCGCCAGCAGCCAGGGTTCCGGGACACCTAGCACAGATACGCAGTATTTT. Amino acid sequence: CASSQGSGTPSTDTQYF.